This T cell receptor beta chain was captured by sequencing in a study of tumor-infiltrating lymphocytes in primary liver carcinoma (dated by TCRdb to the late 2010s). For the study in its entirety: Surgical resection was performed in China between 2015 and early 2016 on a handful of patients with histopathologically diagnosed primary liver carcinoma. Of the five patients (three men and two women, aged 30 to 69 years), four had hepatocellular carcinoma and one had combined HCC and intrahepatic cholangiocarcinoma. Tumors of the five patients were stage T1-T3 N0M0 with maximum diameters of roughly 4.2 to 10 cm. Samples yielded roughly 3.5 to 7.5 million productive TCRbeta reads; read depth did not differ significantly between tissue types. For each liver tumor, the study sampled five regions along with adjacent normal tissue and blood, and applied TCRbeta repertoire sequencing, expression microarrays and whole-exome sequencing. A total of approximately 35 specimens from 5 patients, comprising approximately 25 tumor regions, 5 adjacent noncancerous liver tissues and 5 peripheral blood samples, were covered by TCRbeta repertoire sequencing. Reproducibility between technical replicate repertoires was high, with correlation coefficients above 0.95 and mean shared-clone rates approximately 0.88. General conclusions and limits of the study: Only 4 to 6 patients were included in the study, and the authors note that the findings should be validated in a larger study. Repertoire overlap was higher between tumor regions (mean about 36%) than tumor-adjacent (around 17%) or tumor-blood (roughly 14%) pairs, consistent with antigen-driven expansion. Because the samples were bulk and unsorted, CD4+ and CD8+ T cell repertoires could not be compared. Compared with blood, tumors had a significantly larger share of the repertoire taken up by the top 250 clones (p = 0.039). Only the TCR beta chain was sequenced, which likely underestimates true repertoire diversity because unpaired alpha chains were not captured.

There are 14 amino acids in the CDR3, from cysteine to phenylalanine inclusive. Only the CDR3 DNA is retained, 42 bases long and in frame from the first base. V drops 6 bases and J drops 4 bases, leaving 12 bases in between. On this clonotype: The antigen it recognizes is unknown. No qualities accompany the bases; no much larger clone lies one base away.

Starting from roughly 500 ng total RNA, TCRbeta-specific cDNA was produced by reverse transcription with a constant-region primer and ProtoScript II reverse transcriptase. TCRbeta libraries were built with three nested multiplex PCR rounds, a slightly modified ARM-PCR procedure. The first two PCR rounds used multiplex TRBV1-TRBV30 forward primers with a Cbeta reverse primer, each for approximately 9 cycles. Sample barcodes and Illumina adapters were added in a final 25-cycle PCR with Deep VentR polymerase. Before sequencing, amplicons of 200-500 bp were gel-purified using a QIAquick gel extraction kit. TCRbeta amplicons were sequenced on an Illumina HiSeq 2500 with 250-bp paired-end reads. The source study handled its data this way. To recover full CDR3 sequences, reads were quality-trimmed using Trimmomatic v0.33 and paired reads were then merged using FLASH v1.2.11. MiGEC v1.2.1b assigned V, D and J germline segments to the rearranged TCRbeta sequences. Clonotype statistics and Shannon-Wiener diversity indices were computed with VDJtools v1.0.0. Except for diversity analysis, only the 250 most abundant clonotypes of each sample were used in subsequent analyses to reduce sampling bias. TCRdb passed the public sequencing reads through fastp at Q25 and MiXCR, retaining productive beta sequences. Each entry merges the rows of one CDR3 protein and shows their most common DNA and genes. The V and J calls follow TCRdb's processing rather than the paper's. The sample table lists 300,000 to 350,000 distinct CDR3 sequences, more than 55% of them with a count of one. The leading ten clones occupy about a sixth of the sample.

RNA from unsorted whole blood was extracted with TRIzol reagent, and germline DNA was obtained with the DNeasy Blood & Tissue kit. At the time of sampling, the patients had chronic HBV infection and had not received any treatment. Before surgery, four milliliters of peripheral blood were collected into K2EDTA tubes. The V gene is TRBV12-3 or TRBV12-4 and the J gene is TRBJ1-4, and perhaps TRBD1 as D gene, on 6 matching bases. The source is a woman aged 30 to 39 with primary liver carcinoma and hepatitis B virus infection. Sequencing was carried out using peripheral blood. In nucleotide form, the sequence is TGTGCCAGCAGCTGGACAGTCTATAATGAAAAACTGTTTTTT. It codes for CASSWTVYNEKLFF.